This TCR beta chain was obtained from a study of monozygotic twins with inflammatory bowel disease. CDR1 SGHDT and CDR2 YYEEEE come from the germline V gene. There are 12 residues in the CDR3. TCRdb re-called the 5' RACE reads and catalogs CDR3 proteins one per entry, DNA excluded. This sample's clone table lists approximately 400,000 distinct CDR3 sequences. Sequencing was carried out using blood. This chain joins TRBV5-6 and TRBJ2-5; with no DNA, the TCRdb D assignment of TRBD2 cannot be verified. This TCR came from a human donor with ulcerative colitis or Crohn's disease, or a healthy co-twin of an affected twin (not recorded which). CDR3 sequence: CASSRADETQYF.